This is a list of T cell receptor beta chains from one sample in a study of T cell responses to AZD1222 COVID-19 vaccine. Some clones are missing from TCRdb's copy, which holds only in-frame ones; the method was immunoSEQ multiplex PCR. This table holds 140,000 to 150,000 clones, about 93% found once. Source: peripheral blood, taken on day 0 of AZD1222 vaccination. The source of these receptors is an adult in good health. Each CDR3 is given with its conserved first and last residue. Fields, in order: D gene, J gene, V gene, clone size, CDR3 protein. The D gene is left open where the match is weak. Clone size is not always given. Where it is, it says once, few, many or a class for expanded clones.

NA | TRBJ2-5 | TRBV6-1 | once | CASSEFGGREETQYF
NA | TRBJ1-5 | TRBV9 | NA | CASSGRDGAQPQHF
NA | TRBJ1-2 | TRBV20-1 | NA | CSASNRFYGYTF
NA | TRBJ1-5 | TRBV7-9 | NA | CASGGASNQPQHF
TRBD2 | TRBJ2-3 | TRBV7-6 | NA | CASGSGGAALTDTQYF
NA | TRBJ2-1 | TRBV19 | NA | CASSMGQAMSEQFF
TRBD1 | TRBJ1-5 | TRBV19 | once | CASSMYWGGQGDQPQHF
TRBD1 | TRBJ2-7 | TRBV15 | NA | CATSRETFRDRDNYEQYF
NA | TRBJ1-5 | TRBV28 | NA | CASSFGYNQPQHF
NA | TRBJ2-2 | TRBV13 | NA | CASSLWLTNTGELFF
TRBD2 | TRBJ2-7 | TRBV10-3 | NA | CAIKSGGAYEQYF
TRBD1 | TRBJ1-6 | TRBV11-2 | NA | CASSKLPGQANNSPLHF
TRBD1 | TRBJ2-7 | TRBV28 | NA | CATLGTGGFYEQYF
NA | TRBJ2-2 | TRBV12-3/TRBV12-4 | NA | CASSQGGELFF
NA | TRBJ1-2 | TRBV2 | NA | CASSEDTVAGYTF
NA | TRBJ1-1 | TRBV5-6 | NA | CASSLETQKAFF
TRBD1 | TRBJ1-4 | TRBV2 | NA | CASTDRAREKLFF
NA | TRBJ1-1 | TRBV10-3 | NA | CAISPGQGLMNTEAFF
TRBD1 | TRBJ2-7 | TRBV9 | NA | CASSVGPGQGWSYEQYF
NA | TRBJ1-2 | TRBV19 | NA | CASSIRAEGPHYTF
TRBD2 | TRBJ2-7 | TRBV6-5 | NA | CASSVLAGIAYEQYF
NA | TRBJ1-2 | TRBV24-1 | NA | CATSDLRGDGYTF
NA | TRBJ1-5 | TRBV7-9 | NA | CASSLGVQPQHF
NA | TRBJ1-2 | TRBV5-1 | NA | CASSLRTAGYGYTF
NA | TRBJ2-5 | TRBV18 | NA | CASSPPGGLETQYF
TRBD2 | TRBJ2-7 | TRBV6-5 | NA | CASSLRAGTYEQYF
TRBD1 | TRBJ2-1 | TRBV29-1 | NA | CSVRTGSWSWGEQFF
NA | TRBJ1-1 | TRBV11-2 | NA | CASSPSGSFTEAFF
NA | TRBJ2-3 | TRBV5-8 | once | CASSWRVGRTDTQYF
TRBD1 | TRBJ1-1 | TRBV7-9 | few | CASSPGQGNTEAFF
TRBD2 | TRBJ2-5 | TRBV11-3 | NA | CASSSGLAGPQETQYF
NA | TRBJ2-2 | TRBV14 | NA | CASSHNSAGELFF
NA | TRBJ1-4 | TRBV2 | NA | CASSEWQSGEKLFF
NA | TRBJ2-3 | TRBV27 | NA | CASSLFGRASTDTQYF
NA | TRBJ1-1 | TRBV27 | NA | CASSFRGFTEAFF
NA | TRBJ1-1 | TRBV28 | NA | CASCSHRPEAFF
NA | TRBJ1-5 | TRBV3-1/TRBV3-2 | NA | CASSQDQRDINQPQHF
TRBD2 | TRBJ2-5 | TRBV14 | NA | CASSQEPRGAQYF
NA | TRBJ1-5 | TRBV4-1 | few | CASSQVWGVYSNQPQHF
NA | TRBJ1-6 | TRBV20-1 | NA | CSASRGSPNSPLHF
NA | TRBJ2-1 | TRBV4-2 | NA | CASRGNEQFF
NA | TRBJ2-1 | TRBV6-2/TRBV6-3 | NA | CASSYMGASVTYNEQFF
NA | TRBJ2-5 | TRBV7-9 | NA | CASSLVPGEETQYF
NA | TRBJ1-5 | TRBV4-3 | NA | CASSQDLSNQPQHF
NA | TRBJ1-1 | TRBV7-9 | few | CASSLTGPRESTEAFF
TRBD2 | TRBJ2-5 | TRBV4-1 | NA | CASSQGTSGQETQYF
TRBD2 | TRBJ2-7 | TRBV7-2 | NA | CASSLVAGLAGGEQYF
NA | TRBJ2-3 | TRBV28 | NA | CASRGPRVHGDTQYF